The 7 T cell receptor beta chains given below trace back to one sample, sequenced in a study of control samples from healthy donors and cancer patients. This table comes from immunoSEQ multiplex PCR, and its TCRdb copy is limited to in-frame clones, with some not included. In the table there are 46,000 or so clones, more than 85% of which are singletons. The specimen sequenced was PBMCs. These receptors were obtained from a woman aged 50 to 65 with head and neck cancer.

The chain employs TRBV4-2 and TRBJ2-3; TRBD2 is a possible D gene (5 bases). V lost 0 bases, J lost 6 bases, and 10 bases lay in between. In germline, CDR1 is LGHNA, CDR2 YNFKEQ. This CDR3 has 14 residues. This chain's CDR3 is CASSQEPGFDTQYF. DNA for the CDR3: TGTGCCAGCAGCCAAGAGCCGGGGTTTGATACGCAGTATTTT.

The chain joins TRBV5-1 to TRBJ2-1, with D maybe TRBD1 (5 bases). The length of the CDR3 is 15 residues. The ends were cut back, 4 bases at V and 3 bases at J, with 14 bases in the middle. Per the germline V gene, CDR1 is SGHRS and CDR2 is YFSETQ. CDR3 residues: CASSAIRENYNEQFF. The CDR3 DNA sequence: TGCGCCAGCAGCGCGATCAGGGAAAACTACAATGAGCAGTTCTTC.

The chain links TRBV13 to TRBJ2-3; 8 positions agree with TRBD2. The V segment lost 5 bases and the J segment 5 bases; nucleotides outside the gene matches: 15. The CDR3 is 17 residues long. Germline V CDR1 and CDR2: PRHDT, FYEKMQ (reference sequence). Here the CDR3 DNA reads TGTGCCAGCAGCCGGGAAAGTAGCGGGGTCCCCGGAGATACGCAGTATTTT. Translating gives CASSRESSGVPGDTQYF. Filled out from reference TRBV13 and TRBJ2-3, the complete variable domain reads AAGVIQSPRHLIKEKRETATLKCYPIPRHDTVYWYQQGPGQDPQFLISFYEKMQSDKGSIPDRFSAQQFSDYHSELNMSSLELGDSALYFCASSRESSGVPGDTQYFGPGTRLTVL.

This sequence joins TRBV29-1 and TRBJ1-2; possibly TRBD1 for D (5 bases). The CDR3 is 13 residues long. Germline lookup yields CDR1 SQVTM and CDR2 ANQGSEA. V was trimmed by 3 bases and J by 4 bases, leaving 12 bases between them. The CDR3 spells CSVEIRGSYGYTF. CDR3 in DNA: TGCAGCGTTGAGATTCGGGGGAGCTATGGCTACACCTTC.

This chain connects TRBV6-5 to TRBJ2-5, with D perhaps being TRBD1 or TRBD2 (5 bases each). This CDR3 is built from 15 residues. Germline V gene sequence: CDR1 MNHEY, CDR2 SVGAGI. The V and J ends lost 6 bases and 4 bases respectively, with 18 bases between them. Written as DNA, the CDR3 is TGTGCCAGCAGCGACTCGGGACCAAGAGGAGAGACCCAGTACTTC. The encoded protein is CASSDSGPRGETQYF.

The J gene is TRBJ2-5, the V gene TRBV18; 14 nucleotides align to TRBD2. CDR3 length: 18 residues. The V gene end was trimmed by 3 bases and the J gene end by 2 bases; junction bases not matched to a gene: 8. From germline, CDR1 is KGHSH and CDR2 LQKENI. CDR3 protein: CASSPGLAGVWRQETQYF. The CDR3 region has the DNA TGTGCCAGCTCACCGGGACTAGCGGGAGTTTGGCGTCAAGAGACCCAGTACTTC.

V gene TRBV4-1 combines with J gene TRBJ2-7; tentatively, D is TRBD1 or TRBD2 (5 bases each). This CDR3 has 15 residues. V was cut by 3 bases and J by 2 bases, with 14 bases left in between. CDR1 is MGHRA, CDR2 YSYEKL, per germline. CDR3 region: CASSHPGPSTYEQYF. In DNA, the CDR3 is TGCGCCAGCAGCCACCCGGGACCTTCTACCTACGAGCAGTACTTC.